Included here is one TCR beta chain sequence, with context. What it recognizes is unknown. This sample is part of a study of beta chain features in type 1 diabetes. Across the study: There were approximately 100 million sorted cells examined across all samples. Findings of the study overall: Relative to healthy donors, patients appeared to have naive, central memory and Treg TCRB repertoires that were more similar. For patients and controls alike, PCR might favor shorter templates to the same degree. Among all four CD4+ subsets, Type 1 diabetes patients had TCRB CDR3s that were moderately but significantly shorter.

Every sorted population was more than 95% pure. Expressed TCRB transcripts were sequenced, since all the RNA that had been isolated was reverse transcribed. The assay was immunoSEQ multiplex PCR, and TCRdb's table has in-frame clones only and misses some. The data hold about 53,000 clones, with roughly 50% observed a single time. Trimming at V came to 4 bases and at J to 1 base, leaving 7 bases not matched to a gene. Germline assignment: CDR1 SEHNR and CDR2 FQNEAQ (reference sequence). The CDR3 totals 15 residues. The receptor was derived from a woman in her 40s with type 1 diabetes. V usage is TRBV7-9 and J usage is TRBJ2-7, with 7 bases that match TRBD1. Sequencing was performed on Tregs from blood. The CDR3 DNA reads TGTGCCAGCAGCTCAACCAGACAGGGATCCTACGAGCAGTACTTC. Translation: CASSSTRQGSYEQYF.